A selection of T cell receptor beta chains follows, all from one sample in a study of T cells in Graves' hyperthyroidism and ophthalmopathy. One entry per CDR3 protein results from TCRdb running MiXCR on the multiplex PCR reads. The top ten hold less than 9.5% of the sample, which has approximately 640,000 distinct CDR3 sequences, about 45% seen once. Sequenced input: peripheral blood or thyroid tissue (not recorded which). The receptors were gathered from an adult man with Graves' disease, either hyperthyroidism or ophthalmopathy (not recorded which). Both conserved end residues are part of each CDR3. The D gene is left open where the match is weak. Only some rows state a clone size, as once, few, many or a class for expanded clones.

CDR3nt | CDR3aa | j_gene | abundance | v_gene | d_gene
TGTGCCAGCAGCCAAGTTTCGGACTCCGGCTACACCTTC | CASSQVSDSGYTF | TRBJ1-2 | - | TRBV9 | -
TGTGCCAGCAGCTCCCCCTCCGGCTTCGGCGGCCACGAGCAGTACTTC | CASSSPSGFGGHEQYF | TRBJ2-7 | - | TRBV7-9 | -
TGTGCCAGCAGCTTGGTGGCAGAGAGCAATCAGCCCCAGCATTTT | CASSLVAESNQPQHF | TRBJ1-5 | - | TRBV7-3 | -
TGTGCCAGCAATGACCCTGGAAACACCATATATTTT | CASNDPGNTIYF | TRBJ1-3 | - | TRBV6-5 | -
TGCAGCGCCGGGACAGCCGCCCGGGTAACCCAGTACTTC | CSAGTAARVTQYF | TRBJ2-5 | many | TRBV29-1 | TRBD1
TGTGCCAGCAGTGACCGGGTCGACTATAATTCACCCCTCCACTTT | CASSDRVDYNSPLHF | TRBJ1-6 | - | TRBV7-9 | -
TGTGCCAGCAGCCAGGGGGCGGGGGGCTACACCTTC | CASSQGAGGYTF | TRBJ1-2 | many | TRBV6-6 | TRBD1
TGTGCCAGCACGTTACGGGACAGGGTTCCAGATACGCAGTATTTT | CASTLRDRVPDTQYF | TRBJ2-3 | - | TRBV2 | TRBD1
TGTGCCAGCAGCCCTGGACTGGGGAACACTGAAGCTTTCTTT | CASSPGLGNTEAFF | TRBJ1-1 | - | TRBV7-9 | -
TGTGCCAGCAGTTCACGGACAGCTGAAAAACTGTTTTTT | CASSSRTAEKLFF | TRBJ1-4 | many | TRBV25-1 | -
TGTGCCAGCAACCATGCGGGGTTGGATTCACCCCTCCACTTT | CASNHAGLDSPLHF | TRBJ1-6 | many | TRBV11-2 | -
TGTGCCAGTAGCCACACCGACTATGGCTACACCTTC | CASSHTDYGYTF | TRBJ1-2 | many | TRBV19 | -
TGTGCCACCAGCAGGACAGCTGAGACCCAGTACTTC | CATSRTAETQYF | TRBJ2-5 | few | TRBV15 | -
TGCGCCAGCAGCTCCAGACCGGGTACCAATGAAAAACTGTTTTTT | CASSSRPGTNEKLFF | TRBJ1-4 | - | TRBV5-1 | -
TGCGCCAGCAGTGAAAGGGCTGGACAGGGCTATCAGCCCCAGCATTTT | CASSERAGQGYQPQHF | TRBJ1-5 | - | TRBV10-1 | TRBD1
TGCAGCGCCATGGACAGCCCCGGGGCAATCGATTCACCCCTCCACTTT | CSAMDSPGAIDSPLHF | TRBJ1-6 | - | TRBV29-1 | -
TGTGCCAGCAGCTCCCCGACAGGGGCTCGAGGCTACACCTTC | CASSSPTGARGYTF | TRBJ1-2 | few | TRBV7-8 | TRBD1
TGTGCCAGCACCTACAGTTTTGAAGCTTTCTTT | CASTYSFEAFF | TRBJ1-1 | once | TRBV2 | -
TGCGCCAGCAGCCAAGGCTTCAGGGGGGTAGGCTATGGCTACACCTTC | CASSQGFRGVGYGYTF | TRBJ1-2 | - | TRBV4-1 | TRBD1
TGTGCCAGCATTCTCACTTCCCGGGGCACTGAAGCTTTCTTT | CASILTSRGTEAFF | TRBJ1-1 | - | TRBV12-3/TRBV12-4 | -
TGTGCCAGCAGTTTTTTGTCAGGAGGCCGGGAGACCCAGTACTTC | CASSFLSGGRETQYF | TRBJ2-5 | few | TRBV25-1 | -
TGTGCCAGCAGCTTGGACGGGGGGCCTGACACTGAAGCTTTCTTT | CASSLDGGPDTEAFF | TRBJ1-1 | - | TRBV7-4 | -
TGCGCCAGCAGCTTGACGACTAGCGGCTACGAGCAGTACTTC | CASSLTTSGYEQYF | TRBJ2-7 | few | TRBV5-1 | TRBD2
TGTGCCAGCCGCGAACACGAAAACACTGAAGCTTTCTTT | CASREHENTEAFF | TRBJ1-1 | - | TRBV2 | -
TGTGCCAGCGACACCGGGACTAGCGGGACCTACGAGCAGTACTTC | CASDTGTSGTYEQYF | TRBJ2-7 | - | TRBV7-8 | TRBD2
TGTGCCAGCATGGGATGGGGGGTTCAGCCCCAGCATTTT | CASMGWGVQPQHF | TRBJ1-5 | - | TRBV6-5 | -
TGCAGCGTGAGAGTGGGGCATCAGAACACTGAAGCTTTCTTT | CSVRVGHQNTEAFF | TRBJ1-1 | many | TRBV29-1 | -
TGTGCCAGCAGCCAAGTCCTCGGGGCTGAAGCTTTCTTT | CASSQVLGAEAFF | TRBJ1-1 | - | TRBV2 | -
TGTGCTAGAGAGCAGGGATACTATGGCTACACCTTC | CAREQGYYGYTF | TRBJ1-2 | - | TRBV24-1 | -
TGCAGCGCCACGACCTGGTCAGAGCTGTTTTTT | CSATTWSELFF | TRBJ2-2 | many | TRBV29-1 | -
TGTGCCAGTAGTATTCGGGAAGGAGAGACCCAGTACTTC | CASSIREGETQYF | TRBJ2-5 | - | TRBV19 | -
TGTGCCAGCAGCTCCATTCATACCTACGAGCAGTACTTC | CASSSIHTYEQYF | TRBJ2-7 | many | TRBV7-9 | -
TGCAGCGTTGATAATATGGGGACAGGGGCAACTTATGGCTGCACCTTC | CSVDNMGTGATYGCTF | TRBJ1-2 | - | TRBV29-1 | TRBD1
TGTGCCAGCAGCGAGGGACCGCTGTCCTACGAGCAGTACTTC | CASSEGPLSYEQYF | TRBJ2-7 | many | TRBV7-9 | -
TGTGCCAGCAGCTCCTCCCTGACAGAAGACTATGGCTACACCTTC | CASSSSLTEDYGYTF | TRBJ1-2 | few | TRBV7-9 | -
TGTGCCAGCAGTTCATACCCCCGGGACAGGGGGCTTAGGAACACTGAAGCTTTCTTT | CASSSYPRDRGLRNTEAFF | TRBJ1-1 | - | TRBV7-8 | TRBD1
TGCAGTGCTAGAGAAAGCGTGGGGGGGCCAACCGGGGAGCTGTTTTTT | CSARESVGGPTGELFF | TRBJ2-2 | - | TRBV20-1 | -
TGTGCCAGCAGCGACGGGGCGGAGACCTACGAGCAGTACTTC | CASSDGAETYEQYF | TRBJ2-7 | many | TRBV9 | -
TGCGCCAGCAGCTTGGAGGGGATAGGGAACACTGAAGCTTTCTTT | CASSLEGIGNTEAFF | TRBJ1-1 | few | TRBV5-1 | -
TGTGCCACCAGCACAGGGAGGGACACCGGGGAGCTGTTTTTT | CATSTGRDTGELFF | TRBJ2-2 | - | TRBV15 | TRBD2